This T cell receptor beta chain originates from a study of metastatic and nonmetastatic thyroid tumors. For the study at large: Across blood and tumor or nodule tissue, repertoires from malignant and benign thyroid patients were compared with one another. Study results and limitations: Benign nodules reportedly had significantly lower TCR beta diversity than malignant thyroid tumors in blood and tumor.

Each patient went into thyroid surgery without having received any treatment. In the study's own analysis: In papillary thyroid cancer, a distant-metastasis classifier was built using CDR3 differences across clinicopathological groups. TCRdb re-processed the PCR reads through MiXCR. These V and J calls rely on TCRdb rather than the paper's analysis. The sample has almost 5,500 clones; approximately 40% are singletons. This clone has a handful of counts. What it recognizes is unknown. This CDR3 spans 15 amino acids. Trimming took 3 bases from V and 2 from J, leaving 9 bases between them. Germline assignment: CDR1 KGHDR and CDR2 SFDVKD.

This clonotype was obtained from a female donor with papillary thyroid cancer or a benign thyroid nodule (not recorded which). Some clones in this sample may be carry-over from other donors' samples. The source material was adjacent normal tissue. The J gene is TRBJ2-2, the V gene TRBV24-1, with D unresolved. CDR3 in DNA: TGTGCCACCAGTGATAGTGTCACCAACACCGGGGAGCTGTTTTTT. This sequence encodes CATSDSVTNTGELFF.